This section outlines one TCR beta chain sequence together with its context. The V and J ends lost 6 bases and 8 bases, in that order; junction bases with no gene match: 5. This CDR3 comprises 14 residues. Germline CDR1 and CDR2: MNHEY and SVGAGI. The data originate from a study of T cell changes during pregnancy in multiple sclerosis. Clones were read by immunoSEQ multiplex PCR, and TCRdb kept only the in-frame ones, dropping some. The data show some 70,000 clones, with approximately 92% seen just once and around 3.3% held by the top ten. This sequence was found in a female donor in good health, enrolled as a control in a pregnancy study. V gene TRBV6-5 combines with J gene TRBJ1-6; 9 bases are shared with TRBD1. The sample here was CD8+ T cells from peripheral blood mononuclear cells, taken in the third trimester of pregnancy. CDR3 coding DNA: TGTGCCAGCAGGGCCGGGACAGGGTATTCACCCCTCCACTTT. This sequence encodes CASRAGTGYSPLHF.